The rows below give T cell receptor beta chains drawn from one sample of a study of OX40 agonist ivuxolimab in advanced cancers. TCRdb's copy holds only in-frame clones and misses some; the assay was immunoSEQ multiplex PCR. Of about 150,000 clones in the sample, around 94% were seen once. Sequencing used CD4+ or CD8+ T cells sorted from blood, obtained in a trial of the OX40 agonist ivuxolimab. These receptors were collected from an adult with an advanced solid tumor such as melanoma, head and neck, liver or kidney cancer. Each CDR3 is given with its conserved first and last residue. The D gene is left open where the match is weak. Clone size is given for some rows only: seen once, a few or many times, or a class if the clone is expanded.

-,TRBV5-4,TRBJ1-1,-,TGTGCCAGCAGCCGGGACGGGTCGAACACTGAAGCTTTCTTT,CASSRDGSNTEAFF
-,TRBV19,TRBJ1-2,TRBD1,TGTGCCAGTACCCCAGCCGCTACAGGGGACTATGGCTACACCTTC,CASTPAATGDYGYTF
-,TRBV27,TRBJ1-5,TRBD1,TGTGCCAGCAGTTCACGACAGGGGTTGGTGGGACAGCCCCAGCATTTT,CASSSRQGLVGQPQHF
-,TRBV15,TRBJ1-5,-,TGTGCCACCACCCTGGACATAGGGCGTGATCAGCCCCAGCATTTT,CATTLDIGRDQPQHF
-,TRBV10-1,TRBJ2-2,-,TGCGCCAGCAGTAGGTTAGGGGGACACGGGGAGCTGTTTTTT,CASSRLGGHGELFF
-,TRBV5-1,TRBJ2-3,-,TGCGCCAGCAGCTTGGTTCCAGGGACAGATACGCAGTATTTT,CASSLVPGTDTQYF
-,TRBV7-9,TRBJ2-7,TRBD2,TGTGCCAGCAGCCCCACTAGCGGGGGTCATTTCTCCTACGAGCAGTACTTC,CASSPTSGGHFSYEQYF
-,TRBV7-6,TRBJ2-3,TRBD2,TGTGCCAGCAGGCTAGCGGGGGGAACAGATACGCAGTATTTT,CASRLAGGTDTQYF
once,TRBV14,TRBJ2-7,TRBD1,TGTGCCAGCAGCCTAAGGTCTACAGGGGGGTACGAGCAGTACTTC,CASSLRSTGGYEQYF
few,TRBV7-2,TRBJ1-2,TRBD1,TGTGCCAGCAGCTCCCAGGGGGCGCTTACTAACTATGGCTACACCTTC,CASSSQGALTNYGYTF
-,TRBV18,TRBJ1-5,-,TGTGCCAGCTCACCAGGGGGTAACCAGCCCCAGCATTTT,CASSPGGNQPQHF
-,TRBV30,TRBJ2-7,-,TGTGCCTGGAGTCGCGTTGCCAACGAGCAGTACTTC,CAWSRVANEQYF
-,TRBV7-3,TRBJ1-2,TRBD1,TGTGCCAGCAGCCCCGGACAGGTTGCGGGCTACACCTTC,CASSPGQVAGYTF
-,TRBV5-1,TRBJ2-2,-,TGCGCCAGCAGCTTGGCCAGGAGAGGGGAGGCAGCCGGGGAGCTGTTTTTT,CASSLARRGEAAGELFF
-,TRBV30,TRBJ2-7,TRBD2,TGTGCCTGGAGGACTAGCGGGGCTTCCTACGAGCAGTACTTC,CAWRTSGASYEQYF
-,TRBV28,TRBJ2-7,-,TGTGCCAGCAGTCCCCACGGGGGCGCATCCTACGAGCAGTACTTC,CASSPHGGASYEQYF
-,TRBV5-1,TRBJ2-6,-,TGCGCCAGCAGTGACGGCTTCCTCTCTGGGGCCAACGTCCTGACTTTC,CASSDGFLSGANVLTF
-,TRBV9,TRBJ2-7,-,TGTGCCAGCAGCCCCAATTCGTACGAGCAGTACTTC,CASSPNSYEQYF
-,TRBV6-5,TRBJ1-2,-,TGTGCCAGCAGTTACTCTGGGGGTCTTGGAGGCTACACCTTC,CASSYSGGLGGYTF
-,TRBV5-6,TRBJ2-5,TRBD1,TGTGCCAGCAGCCCCCCAGGGGGCCGGGAGACCCAGTACTTC,CASSPPGGRETQYF
-,TRBV5-6,TRBJ1-2,TRBD1,TGTGCCAGCAGCGGACCTCGGGACAGGGCCTCGGGTGGCTACACCTTC,CASSGPRDRASGGYTF
-,TRBV6-6,TRBJ1-6,-,TGTGCCAGCAGTTACTCGAGGGATTTTAATTCACCCCTCCACTTT,CASSYSRDFNSPLHF
-,TRBV11-2,TRBJ2-1,-,TGTGCCAGCAGCTTAGCAAGGGGGTACAATGAGCAGTTCTTC,CASSLARGYNEQFF
-,TRBV15,TRBJ1-2,-,TGTGCCACCAGCAGAGATCCCCCGGGGAGCTATGGCTACACCTTC,CATSRDPPGSYGYTF
once,TRBV5-4,TRBJ2-1,TRBD2,TGTGCCAGCAGCTTGGAGACTAGCGGGGGACATGAGCAGTTCTTC,CASSLETSGGHEQFF
-,TRBV4-3,TRBJ2-1,-,TGCGCCAGCAGCCAAGTAAATAGCTGGGGTACCTCCTACAATGAGCAGTTCTTC,CASSQVNSWGTSYNEQFF
-,TRBV7-2,TRBJ1-4,-,TGTGCCAGCAGCCCTGGAGGTCGGATGGGTGAAAAACTGTTTTTT,CASSPGGRMGEKLFF
-,TRBV6-5,TRBJ2-3,-,TGTGCCAGCAGGGGGATCCGGGGTACAGATACGCAGTATTTT,CASRGIRGTDTQYF
-,TRBV7-8,TRBJ2-7,-,TGTGCCAGCAGAACCAGCGAAACCAAGTACGAGCAGTACTTC,CASRTSETKYEQYF
-,TRBV10-3,TRBJ1-2,-,TGTGCCAGCAGTTCGGCAGCTTCGGCCTATGGCTACACCTTC,CASSSAASAYGYTF
-,TRBV7-2,TRBJ2-3,-,TGTGCCAGCAGCCCCCGGATAGATCCCCTTATCACAGATACGCAGTATTTT,CASSPRIDPLITDTQYF
-,TRBV18,TRBJ1-1,TRBD1,TGTGCCAGCTCCCCGGGACAGCCCGGGCGTGGGAACACTGAAGCTTTCTTT,CASSPGQPGRGNTEAFF
-,TRBV6-1,TRBJ2-7,-,TGTGCCAGCAGTCGAGAAGGGACCTACGAGCAGTACTTC,CASSREGTYEQYF
-,TRBV7-2,TRBJ2-3,-,TGTGCCAGCAGAATACAGGACTACACAGATACGCAGTATTTT,CASRIQDYTDTQYF
-,TRBV5-1,TRBJ2-3,TRBD2,TGCGCCAGCAGCGGATCCGGGACTAGAGGAGATACGCAGTATTTT,CASSGSGTRGDTQYF
-,TRBV4-1,TRBJ1-2,-,TGCGCCAGCAGCCAAGTCAGCGACCATTATGGCTACACCTTC,CASSQVSDHYGYTF
-,TRBV7-2,TRBJ1-2,-,TGTGCCAGCAGCTTAGCGGCTGGGTTAAACTATGGCTACACCTTC,CASSLAAGLNYGYTF
-,TRBV6-1,TRBJ1-3,-,TGTGCCACACAAGGTACTGCGGGCGGAAACACCATATATTTT,CATQGTAGGNTIYF
-,TRBV6-6,TRBJ1-3,-,TGTGCCAGCAGTCTGGGCCCACTCGGCTCTGGAAACACCATATATTTT,CASSLGPLGSGNTIYF
-,TRBV7-9,TRBJ1-1,-,TGTGCCAGCAGCGCGCACAGGGAGGTGGACACTGAAGCTTTCTTT,CASSAHREVDTEAFF
-,TRBV29-1,TRBJ1-1,-,TGCAGCGTTGCCCCGGGCGCTGAAGCTTTCTTT,CSVAPGAEAFF